Listed below are T cell receptor beta chains from one sample, sequenced in a study of T cells after yellow fever vaccination. In TCRdb, the 5' RACE reads were re-called with MiXCR into one record per CDR3 protein. The profile shows 300,000 to 400,000 distinct CDR3 sequences, roughly 9.4% of them singletons. Sample: PBMCs, taken on the day of the first yellow fever vaccination. All receptors derive from a man between 18 and 29 years old who received the YFV17D yellow fever vaccine. The CDR3 runs from the conserved cysteine through the conserved F or W. The order of the fields is CDR3 length, V gene, J gene, CDR3 protein.

CDR3 length: 16
V gene: TRBV19
J gene: TRBJ2-2
CDR3 protein: CASTLAGGQGTGELFF

CDR3 length: 13
V gene: TRBV11-2
J gene: TRBJ2-7
CDR3 protein: CASSSIRRYEQYF

CDR3 length: 15
V gene: TRBV9
J gene: TRBJ2-7
CDR3 protein: CASSVVAGATYEQYF

CDR3 length: 13
V gene: TRBV7-9
J gene: TRBJ1-1
CDR3 protein: CASSFEGNTEAFF

CDR3 length: 15
V gene: TRBV12-3/TRBV12-4
J gene: TRBJ2-5
CDR3 protein: CASSSPGQGDETQYF

CDR3 length: 15
V gene: TRBV11-2
J gene: TRBJ2-5
CDR3 protein: CASSSRLAGRETQYF

CDR3 length: 16
V gene: TRBV7-7
J gene: TRBJ2-2
CDR3 protein: CASSLRGASVTGELFF

CDR3 length: 16
V gene: TRBV4-3
J gene: TRBJ1-1
CDR3 protein: CASSQEIRYRNTEAFF

CDR3 length: 14
V gene: TRBV7-2
J gene: TRBJ2-7
CDR3 protein: CASSPLAGSFEQYF

CDR3 length: 16
V gene: TRBV7-9
J gene: TRBJ2-1
CDR3 protein: CASSLAQTGLNNEQFF

CDR3 length: 15
V gene: TRBV4-3
J gene: TRBJ2-7
CDR3 protein: CASSLARDRSYEQYF